The clone carrying this T cell receptor (beta chain) appeared once. The data were obtained in a study of OX40 agonist ivuxolimab in advanced cancers. Data came from immunoSEQ multiplex PCR; TCRdb stores just in-frame clones and leaves some out. The data hold 65,000 to 70,000 clones, with nearly 85% observed a single time. This sample comprised CD4+ or CD8+ T cells sorted from blood, obtained in a trial of the OX40 agonist ivuxolimab. The sequence was collected from an adult with an advanced solid tumor such as melanoma, head and neck, liver or kidney cancer.

The CDR3 region is CASSKIQRGGTGNTIYF. The DNA for the CDR3 is TGTGCCAGCAGCAAAATACAACGAGGAGGGACTGGAAACACCATATATTTT. This chain links TRBV14 with TRBJ1-3, with D unresolved. Germline V lookup: CDR1 SGHDN, CDR2 FVKESK. There are 17 residues in the CDR3. V dropped 5 bases and J dropped 2 bases, with 19 bases sitting between them.